The rows below give T cell receptor beta chains drawn from one sample of a study of blood T cell repertoires in COVID-19. Repertoires were generated with immunoSEQ multiplex PCR, while TCRdb's copy carries only in-frame clones and drops some. The table lists a few hundred thousand clones, roughly 91% of them singletons, with more than 0.95% in the top ten. Material for sequencing was PBMCs or T cells enriched from blood (not recorded which). The receptors originated from a woman under 30 who had recovered from COVID-19. Each CDR3 is given with its conserved first and last residue. The D gene is left open where the match is weak. Expanded clones get a size class; other rows say once, few or many, or leave the size out.

v_gene	j_gene	abundance	d_gene	CDR3nt	CDR3aa
TRBV28	TRBJ2-3	-	-	TGTGCCAGCAGTTTACCCGTCGTGGGGGGGCAGGCAGATACGCAGTATTTT	CASSLPVVGGQADTQYF
TRBV27	TRBJ2-5	-	TRBD2	TGTGCCAGCAGTTCGCCGGCTAGCGGGGGGGGTCAAGAGACCCAGTACTTC	CASSSPASGGGQETQYF
TRBV6-5	TRBJ2-1	once	TRBD2	TGTGCCAGTCGGGCGGGGGGGAAAGATGAGCAGTTCTTC	CASRAGGKDEQFF
TRBV6-5	TRBJ2-7	-	-	TGTGCCAGCAGTTACCGAGCAGGTACCGAGCAGTACTTC	CASSYRAGTEQYF
TRBV11-2	TRBJ2-1	-	TRBD2	TGTGCCAGCAGCTCCGGGACTAGCGGGTTGGGTGAGCAGTTCTTC	CASSSGTSGLGEQFF
TRBV5-1	TRBJ1-1	-	-	TGCGCCAGCAGCTTTACAGGTTACACTGAAGCTTTCTTT	CASSFTGYTEAFF
TRBV11-2	TRBJ2-2	-	-	TGTGCCAGCAGCTCCACCTCGGGGAGGGGGGCCGGGGAGCTGTTTTTT	CASSSTSGRGAGELFF
TRBV15	TRBJ2-3	-	-	TGTGCCACCAGCAGAGGGGGGCCCACAGATACGCAGTATTTT	CATSRGGPTDTQYF
TRBV19	TRBJ2-1	-	TRBD2	TGTGCCAGTAGTATTAAAGCGGGGTTGGATGAGCAGTTCTTC	CASSIKAGLDEQFF
TRBV27	TRBJ2-7	-	TRBD2	TGTGCCAGTAGACCGGGACTAGCGGGGGGGTTCTACGAGCAGTACTTC	CASRPGLAGGFYEQYF
TRBV27	TRBJ1-1	-	TRBD1	TGTGCCAGCAGTTACCCCTCCGGGACAGAGAAGAACACTGAAGCTTTCTTT	CASSYPSGTEKNTEAFF
TRBV5-6	TRBJ1-2	-	-	TGTGCCAGCAGTTTGATTGGGGTAGAACAGGTCCTGGGCTATGGCTACACCTTC	CASSLIGVEQVLGYGYTF
TRBV10-3	TRBJ1-1	-	TRBD1	TGTGCCATCAGTGAGTCGATCGGACAGGGTGGAACCAGTGGTACTGAAGCTTTCTTT	CAISESIGQGGTSGTEAFF
TRBV4-1	TRBJ2-7	-	TRBD2	TGCGCCAGCAGCCAAGTGATGAGGACTAGCGGGTCCTCCTACGAGCAGTACTTC	CASSQVMRTSGSSYEQYF
TRBV29-1	TRBJ2-1	-	-	TGCAGCGTTGACAGGGAGGCCTACAATGAGCAGTTCTTC	CSVDREAYNEQFF
TRBV10-1	TRBJ1-1	-	-	TGCGCCAGCAGTGAGCTAAGGGGGACTGAAGCTTTCTTT	CASSELRGTEAFF